These T cell receptor beta chains were read from a single sample in a study of blood T cell repertoires in COVID-19. This table comes from immunoSEQ multiplex PCR, and its TCRdb copy is limited to in-frame clones, with some not included. The profile covers about 220,000 clones, with 65% to 90% appearing a single time and approximately 10% taken by the ten largest. The sequenced material came from peripheral blood. The source is a man aged 50-60 years with active or convalescent COVID-19. CDR3s include the opening cysteine and the closing phenylalanine or tryptophan. The D gene is left open where the match is weak. Size values are once, few and many counts, or a class for expanded clones, and some rows have none.

j_call | clone_size | d_call | v_call | cdr3_nt | cdr3_aa
TRBJ1-1 | NA | NA | TRBV7-9 | TGTGCCAGCAGCGGGACTGTGAACACTGAAGCTTTCTTT | CASSGTVNTEAFF
TRBJ1-2 | NA | NA | TRBV2 | TGTGCCAGCAGTGACGAGGGAGGCGGCTACACCTTC | CASSDEGGGYTF
TRBJ1-1 | NA | NA | TRBV19 | TGTGCCAGTAGTATAGGAGGGGAGGGCACTGAAGCTTTCTTT | CASSIGGEGTEAFF
TRBJ1-2 | NA | NA | TRBV28 | TGTGCCAGCAGCCCGAACAGACAAAGGTATGGCTACACCTTC | CASSPNRQRYGYTF
TRBJ2-3 | NA | TRBD2 | TRBV11-3 | TGTGCCAGCAGCATCGGGACTAGCGGGAGGAGGGATACGCAGTATTTT | CASSIGTSGRRDTQYF
TRBJ1-1 | NA | TRBD1 | TRBV5-5 | TGTGCCAGCAGCTCTAATACAGGGGGCGGAACTGAAGCTTTCTTT | CASSSNTGGGTEAFF
TRBJ2-5 | NA | NA | TRBV29-1 | TGCAGCGTGTCTCAGGGGCAAGAGACCCAGTACTTC | CSVSQGQETQYF
TRBJ2-7 | NA | NA | TRBV7-7 | TGTGCCCCCAGGGGCGTTACTCAGGTTCTTTCTTCCGAGCAGTACTTC | CAPRGVTQVLSSEQYF
TRBJ2-3 | NA | NA | TRBV11-2 | TGTGCCAGCAGCCCGACACCGATAAGCACAGATACGCAGTATTTT | CASSPTPISTDTQYF
TRBJ1-5 | NA | TRBD1 | TRBV6-5 | TGTGCCAGCAGTTACTCGCAGGGGGCGGATCAGCCCCAGCATTTT | CASSYSQGADQPQHF
TRBJ1-2 | NA | NA | TRBV21-1 | TGTGCCAGCAGCATCGGCAACTCCATTGGGGCCCCTTCAGTCTATGGCTACACCTTC | CASSIGNSIGAPSVYGYTF
TRBJ2-3 | many | TRBD1 | TRBV10-2 | TGCGCCAGCAGTGACCCCCCAGGGGGTGCAGATACGCAGTATTTT | CASSDPPGGADTQYF
TRBJ1-5 | NA | NA | TRBV19 | TGTGCCAGTAGTATTTCTAGTCAGCCCCAGCATTTT | CASSISSQPQHF
TRBJ2-5 | NA | TRBD2 | TRBV19 | TGTGCCACCTCATCAACGACTAGCGGGAGGGAGACCCAGTACTTC | CATSSTTSGRETQYF
TRBJ2-1 | NA | NA | TRBV19 | TGTGCCAGTAGTCAGGTCTCCTACAATGAGCAGTTCTTC | CASSQVSYNEQFF
TRBJ2-5 | NA | NA | TRBV2 | TGTGCCAGCAACCGACAGGTCCAAGAGACCCAGTACTTC | CASNRQVQETQYF
TRBJ1-4 | NA | NA | TRBV20-1 | TGCAGTGCTCACAGGGTTGAAAAACTGTTTTTT | CSAHRVEKLFF
TRBJ1-2 | few | NA | TRBV14 | TGTGCCAGCAGCACAGGGCTCGGGAACTATGGCTACACCTTC | CASSTGLGNYGYTF
TRBJ1-4 | few | NA | TRBV5-8 | TGTGCCAGCAGCCCCGTGGTGGGGAGATTTAATGAAAAACTGTTTTTT | CASSPVVGRFNEKLFF
TRBJ1-6 | NA | NA | TRBV27 | TGTGCCAGCAGTTTAAACGGCCTAGGGGCACCCCTCCACTTT | CASSLNGLGAPLHF
TRBJ2-5 | NA | TRBD1 | TRBV5-1 | TGCGCCAGCAGTCAAGGGACAGGGGTAGAGACCCAGTACTTC | CASSQGTGVETQYF
TRBJ1-2 | NA | NA | TRBV2 | TGTGCCAGCAGTGTACAAACCGGGTATGGCTACACCTTC | CASSVQTGYGYTF
TRBJ1-2 | NA | TRBD1 | TRBV7-8 | TGTGCCAGCAGCTTAGATGGACAGGGTTTTGGCTACACCTTC | CASSLDGQGFGYTF
TRBJ1-6 | NA | NA | TRBV3-1/TRBV3-2 | TGTGCCAGCAGCCCGACAGGTGGGGAGTCACCCCTCCACTTT | CASSPTGGESPLHF
TRBJ1-1 | NA | NA | TRBV7-9 | TGTGCCAGCAGCTTAGGTCAGGGAACATCTGAAGCTTTCTTT | CASSLGQGTSEAFF
TRBJ1-6 | NA | NA | TRBV28 | TGTGCCAGCAGTTCTTACTCCTATAATTCACCCCTCCACTTT | CASSSYSYNSPLHF
TRBJ1-5 | few | NA | TRBV6-2/TRBV6-3 | TGTGCCAGCAGTTACTCGTTCGTCGGGGGGCCTAGCAATCAGCCCCAGCATTTT | CASSYSFVGGPSNQPQHF
TRBJ1-1 | NA | NA | TRBV9 | TGTGCCAGCAGCGTAGGTAGTACGGTGCCGAACACTGAAGCTTTCTTT | CASSVGSTVPNTEAFF
TRBJ2-7 | once | NA | TRBV29-1 | TGCAGCGTTGTCCTCTGGGGCCCAGGACGGCACGAGCAGTACTTC | CSVVLWGPGRHEQYF
TRBJ1-5 | NA | NA | TRBV4-1 | TGCGCCAGCAGCCCGAACCAGGGGTTCCAGCCCCAGCATTTT | CASSPNQGFQPQHF
TRBJ2-7 | NA | TRBD2 | TRBV3-1/TRBV3-2 | TGTGCCAGCAGCCGGGGACTAGCCCCCTACGAGCAGTACTTC | CASSRGLAPYEQYF
TRBJ1-2 | few | NA | TRBV7-9 | TGTGCCAGCAGCTTTACTCAGGGAGGGGATGGCTACACCTTC | CASSFTQGGDGYTF
TRBJ1-1 | NA | NA | TRBV29-1 | TGCAGCGTTGACTGGAACACTGAAGCTTTCTTT | CSVDWNTEAFF
TRBJ1-6 | NA | TRBD1 | TRBV6-5 | TGTGCCAGCACCGCTAGGGGGCTTAATTCACCCCTCCACTTT | CASTARGLNSPLHF
TRBJ2-5 | NA | TRBD2 | TRBV6-6 | TGTGCCAGCAGTTACTCGACGCCTAGCGGCCAAGAGACCCAGTACTTC | CASSYSTPSGQETQYF
TRBJ1-1 | NA | NA | TRBV25-1 | TGTGCCAGCAGTAAACAAAGGGGAACTGAAGCTTTCTTT | CASSKQRGTEAFF
TRBJ1-2 | NA | NA | TRBV2 | TGTGCCAGCAGTGATTGGGGCGGCTATGGCTACACCTTC | CASSDWGGYGYTF
TRBJ2-3 | once | TRBD1 | TRBV7-2 | TGTGCCAGCAGCCGGTGGACAGGGGTCACAGATACGCAGTATTTT | CASSRWTGVTDTQYF
TRBJ2-3 | NA | NA | TRBV18 | TGTGCCAGCTCCCATCTAGGGGGCACAGATACGCAGTATTTT | CASSHLGGTDTQYF
TRBJ2-4 | NA | NA | TRBV7-9 | TGTGCCAGCAGCGGTCAAGGGGAAGCCAAAAACATTCAGTACTTC | CASSGQGEAKNIQYF
TRBJ2-3 | NA | NA | TRBV4-1 | TGCGCCAGCAGCCGGAGGGTGGAAGACCCAGATACGCAGTATTTT | CASSRRVEDPDTQYF
TRBJ1-1 | NA | NA | TRBV12-3/TRBV12-4 | TGTGCCAGCAGGATTACATTGAACACTGAAGCTTTCTTT | CASRITLNTEAFF
TRBJ1-1 | NA | NA | TRBV2 | TGTGCCAGCAGTCGAGGGTACACTGAAGCTTTCTTT | CASSRGYTEAFF
TRBJ1-4 | NA | TRBD1 | TRBV5-6 | TGTGCCAGCAGCTTGACGACAGGGGGAAACGAAAAACTGTTTTTT | CASSLTTGGNEKLFF
TRBJ2-7 | NA | TRBD2 | TRBV6-5 | TGTGCCAGCAGTTACGGGACTAGCGGGAGATACGAGCAGTACTTC | CASSYGTSGRYEQYF
TRBJ2-1 | NA | NA | TRBV15 | TGTGCCACCAGCAGAGAACTAGCAGGTCACAATGAGCAGTTCTTC | CATSRELAGHNEQFF
TRBJ2-3 | NA | NA | TRBV15 | TGTGCCACCAGCAGCACCCGGCCGATGGTCCGGACAGCCATTAGCACAGATACGCAGTATTTT | CATSSTRPMVRTAISTDTQYF
TRBJ2-7 | NA | TRBD1 | TRBV23-1 | TGCGCCAGCAGTCAAACCGGGACAGGGGCGTACGAGCAGTACTTC | CASSQTGTGAYEQYF
TRBJ1-5 | NA | NA | TRBV7-9 | TGTGCCAGCAGCTTTCAGGTGGATCAGCCCCAGCATTTT | CASSFQVDQPQHF
TRBJ2-6 | few | NA | TRBV28 | TGTGCCACATCCAGGGGCTCTGGGGCCAACGTCCTGACTTTC | CATSRGSGANVLTF
TRBJ1-5 | NA | NA | TRBV6-6 | TGTGCCAGCAGACAGGGTCAGGGGAAAGGCAATCAGCCCCAGCATTTT | CASRQGQGKGNQPQHF
TRBJ1-4 | NA | NA | TRBV7-2 | TGTGCCAGCAGCTTAGGAGGGGGGGAGAAACTGTTTTTT | CASSLGGGEKLFF
TRBJ1-4 | NA | NA | TRBV7-2 | TGTGCCAGCAGCTTAATCGGAAGCAGGGATAATGAAAAACTGTTTTTT | CASSLIGSRDNEKLFF